Listed below are T cell receptor beta chains from one sample, sequenced in a study of Graves' ophthalmopathy and Graves' hyperthyroidism. MiXCR, applied by TCRdb to the multiplex PCR reads, yields one record per CDR3 protein. The sample lists 900,000 to 1,200,000 distinct CDR3 sequences; roughly two fifths were seen once. The source material was peripheral blood or thyroid tissue (not recorded which). These receptor sequences come from an adult man with Graves' hyperthyroidism. The CDR3 runs from the conserved cysteine through the conserved F or W. The order of the fields is CDR3 length, D gene, V gene, J gene, clone size, CDR3 DNA, CDR3 protein. D genes are given only for firm matches. Not every row has a clone size; where given, it reads once, few, many or a size class.

cdr3_length: 11; d_call: .; v_call: TRBV12-3/TRBV12-4; j_call: TRBJ1-5; clone_size: .; cdr3_nt: TGTGCCAGCAGTCGGAGAGCCTACGAGCATTTT; cdr3_aa: CASSRRAYEHF
cdr3_length: 13; d_call: TRBD1; v_call: TRBV7-8; j_call: TRBJ1-5; clone_size: many; cdr3_nt: TGTGCCAGCACACAGGGGTACAATCAGCCCCAGCATTTT; cdr3_aa: CASTQGYNQPQHF
cdr3_length: 17; d_call: .; v_call: TRBV7-2; j_call: TRBJ2-5; clone_size: .; cdr3_nt: TGTGCCAGCAGCTTGGCCCGGTCGACAGGTTTGGAGGAGACCCAGTACTTC; cdr3_aa: CASSLARSTGLEETQYF
cdr3_length: 15; d_call: .; v_call: TRBV9; j_call: TRBJ2-2; clone_size: .; cdr3_nt: TGTGCCAGCAGCGTGTGGACGGCCAACACCGGGGAGCTGTTTTTT; cdr3_aa: CASSVWTANTGELFF
cdr3_length: 16; d_call: TRBD1; v_call: TRBV15; j_call: TRBJ1-5; clone_size: many; cdr3_nt: TGTGCCACCAGCAGAACAAACAGGGGCCTCGATCAGCCCCAGCATTTT; cdr3_aa: CATSRTNRGLDQPQHF
cdr3_length: 14; d_call: .; v_call: TRBV14; j_call: TRBJ1-3; clone_size: .; cdr3_nt: TGTGCCAGCACAGGAACTTCGGAGGGAAACACCATATATTTT; cdr3_aa: CASTGTSEGNTIYF
cdr3_length: 16; d_call: TRBD1; v_call: TRBV18; j_call: TRBJ2-5; clone_size: once; cdr3_nt: TGTGCCAGCTCACCACCGGGACAGGGGGCGGCTGGGACCCAGTACTTC; cdr3_aa: CASSPPGQGAAGTQYF
cdr3_length: 14; d_call: .; v_call: TRBV15; j_call: TRBJ1-4; clone_size: many; cdr3_nt: TGTGCCACCAGCAGACCAGGGGTTGGGGAAAAACTGTTTTTT; cdr3_aa: CATSRPGVGEKLFF
cdr3_length: 15; d_call: .; v_call: TRBV6-5; j_call: TRBJ2-5; clone_size: few; cdr3_nt: TGTGCCAGCAGTCTAGAGAGCCCCCGGCAAGAGACCCAGTACTTC; cdr3_aa: CASSLESPRQETQYF
cdr3_length: 15; d_call: .; v_call: TRBV10-3; j_call: TRBJ2-7; clone_size: .; cdr3_nt: TGTGCCAGCAGTTTAGGTAGCAGGAGCTCCTACGAGCAGTACTTC; cdr3_aa: CASSLGSRSSYEQYF
cdr3_length: 16; d_call: .; v_call: TRBV5-5; j_call: TRBJ1-1; clone_size: few; cdr3_nt: TGTGCCAGCAGCTTGGATGGGGTATTCATGAACACTGAAGCTTTCTTT; cdr3_aa: CASSLDGVFMNTEAFF
cdr3_length: 15; d_call: .; v_call: TRBV5-6; j_call: TRBJ2-7; clone_size: .; cdr3_nt: TGTGCCAGCAGCTTGGGGACAAATACTGCCTACGAGCAGTACTTC; cdr3_aa: CASSLGTNTAYEQYF